Listed here are 22 T cell receptor beta chains from one sample, sequenced in a study of blood T cells in healthy people across ages. A J-beta primer mix and a sample-barcoded 5' primer were used in a second PCR of about 7 to 12 cycles. A single record per CDR3 protein comes from TCRdb applying MiXCR to the 5' RACE reads. Here the sample spans some 700,000 distinct CDR3 sequences, roughly 44% being singletons. The sequencing input was blood. These receptors all stem from a woman in her sixties or seventies in good health.

The V gene is TRBV7-9, the J gene TRBJ2-7; a possible D gene is TRBD1 (5 bases). Germline V gene data show CDR1 as SEHNR and CDR2 as FQNEAQ (reference sequence). The CDR3 length is 15 residues. With 1 base removed from V and 2 bases from J, the gap between germline ends came to 12 bases. The CDR3 coding sequence is TGTGCCAGCAGCTTAGTGTCAGGGTCTACCTACGAGCAGTACTTC. Encoded protein: CASSLVSGSTYEQYF.

This clonotype was picked up one time. One junction end disagrees with the germline gene, perhaps due to a read error. This chain uses TRBV7-3 with TRBJ2-7; D is unclear. The DNA end favors TRBJ2-5, so the J call may be wrong. This CDR3 region has 13 residues. The germline gives CDR1 SGHTA, CDR2 FQGTGA. Written as DNA, the CDR3 is TGTGCCGGCAGCTTAGGGTCCTATGAGACCCAGTACTTC. Protein product: CAGSLGSYETQYF.

This clonotype has only a few counts. Given a much more abundant clone one base away, this may be a read error. The J gene is TRBJ2-3, the V gene TRBV11-2; unclear D gene. This CDR3 has 14 residues. Looked up from germline, CDR1 is SGHAT and CDR2 is FQNNGV. Trimming left V 5 bases short and J 0 bases short, with 9 bases between. CDR3: CASSVVISTDTQYF. As DNA, the CDR3 is TGTGCCAGCAGCGTAGTGATTAGCACAGATACGCAGTATTTT.

The J gene is TRBJ1-5, the V gene TRBV19, with TRBD1 matching 11 bases. Germline CDR1 reads LNHDA; CDR2 reads SQIVND (reference sequence). Trimming at V came to 3 bases and at J to 6 bases, leaving 4 bases not matched to a gene. CDR3 length: 15 residues. As DNA, the CDR3 is TGTGCCAGTAGTATGAGGACAGGGGGCGGTCAGCCCCAGCATTTT. This codes for CASSMRTGGGQPQHF.

In this sample, this clonotype turned up a few times. V gene TRBV9 combines with J gene TRBJ2-7, with 10 bases that match TRBD2. J lost 0 bases, V lost 5 bases, and 8 bases had no gene match. Germline V gives CDR1 SGDLS, CDR2 YYNGEE. CDR3 length: 16 amino acids. CDR3 nucleotide sequence: TGTGCCAGCAGTTCCCGACTAGCGGGTTCCTCCTACGAGCAGTACTTC. Amino acids: CASSSRLAGSSYEQYF.

The chain employs TRBV20-1 and TRBJ1-2; 8 bases align to TRBD1. This CDR3 contains 15 residues. The trim removed 0 bases at V and 4 bases at J, leaving 7 bases unmatched. Germline V gives CDR1 DFQATT, CDR2 SNEGSKA (reference sequence). CDR3 in DNA: TGCAGTGCTAGAGATAAGGGACAGGCCAGCTATGGCTACACCTTC. Encoded protein: CSARDKGQASYGYTF.

The chain has TRBV10-2 and TRBJ1-5; D call uncertain. Trimming took 0 bases from V and 2 from J, leaving 11 bases between them. Per germline, CDR1 WSHSY and CDR2 SAAADI. The CDR3 has 16 residues. CDR3 sequence (DNA): TGCGCCAGCAGTGAGTCGATGGGTTTGGGCAATCAGCCCCAGCATTTT. Its translation is CASSESMGLGNQPQHF.

This clonotype was observed a few times. As DNA, the CDR3 is TGTGCCAGCTGGGAGGGCGGAAACTACGAGCAGTACTTC. It translates to CASWEGGNYEQYF. The rearrangement uses TRBV19 and TRBJ2-7; 7 bases are shared with TRBD2. V dropped 9 bases and J dropped 3; count of bases not matched to a gene: 8. CDR3 size: 13 residues. The V gene's germline CDR1 is LNHDA and CDR2 SQIVND (reference sequence).

The rearrangement uses TRBV29-1 and TRBJ1-1; 7 nucleotides match TRBD1. This CDR3 comprises 13 residues. J gave up 2 bases and V 7 bases, and 7 bases lay outside the gene matches. CDR1 and CDR2 (germline): SQVTM, ANQGSEA. The CDR3 sequence is CSAGGKGNTEAFF. Written as DNA, the CDR3 is TGCAGCGCAGGGGGAAAAGGAAACACTGAAGCTTTCTTT.

This clonotype came up a few times. CDR3 in amino acids: CASSGWRAGAADTQYF. The CDR3 nucleotides read TGTGCCAGCAGCGGCTGGCGTGCAGGGGCGGCAGATACGCAGTATTTT. The chain uses TRBV5-6 and TRBJ2-3; possibly TRBD1 for D (6 bases). CDR3 length equals 16 residues. CDR1 SGHDT and CDR2 YYEEEE come from the germline V gene. Trimming shortened V by 4 bases and J by 4 bases, and 19 bases separated the two germline ends.

This clonotype was seen repeatedly, ten times or more. The genes are TRBV12-3 or TRBV12-4 and TRBJ2-1; D is possibly TRBD1 or TRBD2 (5 bases each). The CDR3 runs to 12 residues. V was trimmed by 2 bases and J by 8 bases, leaving 7 bases between them. CDR3 in DNA: TGTGCCAGCAGTTTACGAGGGGATGAGCAGTTCTTC. Encoded protein: CASSLRGDEQFF.

In nucleotides, the CDR3 is TGTGCCAGCAGTACCATGAAAGACAGGAGAGAGACCCAGTACTTC. Translated, it gives CASSTMKDRRETQYF. The chain recombines TRBV6-2 or TRBV6-3 with TRBJ2-5, with a possible D match to TRBD1 (6 bases). Germline CDR1 is MNHEY and CDR2 is SVGEGT. This CDR3 comprises 15 residues. V was shortened by 5 bases and J by 4 bases, with 17 bases between the two germline ends.

V gene TRBV6-5 combines with J gene TRBJ2-5; a possible D gene is TRBD1 (5 bases). V gave up 2 bases and J gave up 5 bases, with 12 bases separating them. CDR3 length equals 14 residues. Germline V gene lookup returns CDR1 MNHEY and CDR2 SVGAGI. The CDR3 here is CASSYRGARETQYF. CDR3 DNA: TGTGCCAGCAGTTACAGGGGTGCGCGTGAGACCCAGTACTTC.

The rearrangement links TRBV4-3 to TRBJ2-3; 9 positions agree with TRBD2. CDR3 length: 20 residues. Germline CDR1 reads LGHNA; CDR2 reads YSLEER. The ends lost 3 bases at V and 0 bases at J; junction bases unmatched: 16. CDR3 amino acids: CASSHLKSSGEGTSTDTQYF. In DNA, the CDR3 is TGCGCCAGCAGCCACCTAAAGTCTAGCGGGGAAGGAACTAGCACAGATACGCAGTATTTT.

This clonotype was observed a few times. The V gene is TRBV10-3, the J gene TRBJ1-2, with D possibly matching TRBD1 (5 bases). V lost 6 bases and J 6 bases, leaving 11 bases between the germline ends. Germline V gene lookup returns CDR1 ENHRY and CDR2 SYGVKD. The CDR3 totals 12 residues. The CDR3 region is CAIRTAVDGYTF. The DNA of the CDR3 is TGTGCCATCAGGACAGCGGTCGATGGCTACACCTTC.

About this clonotype itself: A much larger clone lies a single base off, so this may be a read error. The J gene is TRBJ2-1, the V gene TRBV5-1, with D possibly matching TRBD1 (5 bases). This CDR3 spans 14 amino acids. The V gene's germline CDR1 is SGHRS and CDR2 YFSETQ. V was trimmed by 0 bases and J by 12 bases, leaving 16 bases between them. The CDR3 is CASSLESGIDGQFF. CDR3 DNA: TGCGCCAGCAGCTTGGAGTCAGGGATCGATGGGCAGTTCTTC.

The chain recombines TRBV20-1 with TRBJ1-1, with D maybe TRBD1 (6 bases). CDR1 is DFQATT, CDR2 SNEGSKA, per germline (reference sequence). V lost 3 bases and J lost 1, with 12 bases in between. CDR3 length equals 14 residues. The chain's CDR3 is CSARAGAGNTEAFF. In DNA form, the CDR3 reads TGCAGTGCTAGGGCGGGGGCCGGGAACACTGAAGCTTTCTTT.

The chain has TRBV28 and TRBJ2-7; D call uncertain. The CDR3 extends over 12 amino acids. Germline assignment: CDR1 MDHEN and CDR2 SYDVKM. With 5 bases removed from V and 4 bases from J, the gap between germline ends came to 9 bases. The CDR3 protein is CASSLLNYEQYF. The CDR3 DNA reads TGTGCCAGCAGTCTGCTCAATTACGAGCAGTACTTC. Full variable domain (missing parts from reference TRBV28 and TRBJ2-7): DVKVTQSSRYLVKRTGEKVFLECVQDMDHENMFWYRQDPGLGLRLIYFSYDVKMKEKGDIPEGYSVSREKKERFSLILESASTNQTSMYLCASSLLNYEQYFGPGTRLTVT.

This clonotype was counted between two and nine times. This chain uses TRBV20-1 with TRBJ2-1, with D perhaps TRBD2 (6 bases). The CDR3 contains 15 residues. V gave up 5 bases and J gave up 1 base, with 15 bases separating them. The germline CDR1 and CDR2 sequences are DFQATT and SNEGSKA (reference sequence). CDR3 sequence reads: CSASPAGRSYNEQFF. DNA for the CDR3: TGCAGTGCTTCCCCTGCAGGGAGGTCCTACAATGAGCAGTTCTTC.

The chain combines TRBV24-1 with TRBJ2-4, with a possible D match to TRBD2 (5 bases). The CDR3 spans 16 residues. With 3 bases removed from V and 6 bases from J, the gap between germline ends came to 17 bases. CDR1 is KGHDR and CDR2 is SFDVKD in the germline V gene. Written as DNA, the CDR3 is TGTGCCACCAGTGATCCATCCGGGGAATCGGCAAACATTCAGTACTTC. It translates to CATSDPSGESANIQYF.

The chain uses TRBV12-3 or TRBV12-4 and TRBJ2-3; the match to TRBD1 covers 7 bases. CDR3 length: 14 residues. V was clipped by 5 bases and J by 2 bases; unmatched bases: 4. CDR3 sequence: CASSRQGYTDTQYF. The CDR3 DNA follows: TGTGCCAGCAGTCGACAGGGATACACAGATACGCAGTATTTT.

The sample holds many counts of this clonotype. V and J are TRBV29-1 and TRBJ1-5, with D maybe TRBD1 (5 bases). Deletions cut 7 bases from V and 3 bases from J, with 13 bases between. Germline V gene lookup returns CDR1 SQVTM and CDR2 ANQGSEA. The CDR3 consists of 13 residues. CDR3: CSAMWGDNQPQHF. CDR3 DNA: TGCAGCGCTATGTGGGGGGACAATCAGCCCCAGCATTTT.